The clone carrying this T cell receptor (beta chain) was picked up one time. The sample comes from a study of blood T cell repertoires in COVID-19. Study-wide background: COVID-19 samples from acute and convalescent phases originated in the United States, Italy and Spain.

The CDR3 totals 15 residues. V dropped 4 bases and J dropped 5; count of bases not matched to a gene: 2. Germline-derived CDR1 and CDR2 are SGHRS and YFSETQ. Original processing methods: Amplifying reference gene primers gave estimates of nucleated cell counts. TCRdb's copy holds only in-frame clones and misses some; the assay was immunoSEQ multiplex PCR. Clone size and the V and J calls come from that table; the DNA yielded D and trimming. The sample records approximately 150,000 clones, 70% to 90% being singletons. This TCR was recovered from a woman of 80 years or more with COVID-19, enrolled during active disease. The V and J genes are TRBV5-1 and TRBJ2-1, with 14 bases matching TRBD2. The source material was peripheral blood. The CDR3 nucleotides are TGCGCCAGCAGCCAGGGACTAGCGGGAGACAATGAGCAGTTCTTC. Its translation is CASSQGLAGDNEQFF.